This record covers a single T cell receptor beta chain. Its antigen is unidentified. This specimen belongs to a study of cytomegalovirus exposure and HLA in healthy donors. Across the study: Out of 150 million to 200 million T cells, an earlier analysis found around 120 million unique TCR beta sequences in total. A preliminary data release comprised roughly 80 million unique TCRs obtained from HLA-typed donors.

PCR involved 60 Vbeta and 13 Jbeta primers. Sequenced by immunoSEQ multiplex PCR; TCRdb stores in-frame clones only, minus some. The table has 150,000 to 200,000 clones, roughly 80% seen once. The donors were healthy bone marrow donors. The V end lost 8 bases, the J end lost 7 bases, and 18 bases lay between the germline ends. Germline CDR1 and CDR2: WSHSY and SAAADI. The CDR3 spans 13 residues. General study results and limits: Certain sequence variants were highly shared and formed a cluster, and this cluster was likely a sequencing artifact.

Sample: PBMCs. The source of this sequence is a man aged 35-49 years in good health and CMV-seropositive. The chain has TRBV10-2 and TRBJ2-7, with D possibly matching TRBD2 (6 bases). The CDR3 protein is CASGGWEPREQYF. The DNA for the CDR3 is TGCGCCAGCGGGGGGTGGGAACCGCGAGAGCAGTACTTC.